The 11 T cell receptor beta chains below were found in one sample sequenced in a study of beta chain features in type 1 diabetes. General study points: Moderate yet significant TCRB CDR3 shortening was seen in Type 1 diabetes patients in all four CD4+ subsets.

Their antigen targets remain unknown. Expressed TCRB transcripts were sequenced, since all the RNA that had been isolated was reverse transcribed. Sequencing was performed with immunoSEQ multiplex PCR; in TCRdb, only in-frame clones are kept and a portion is missing. The sample records some 160,000 clones, 9% to 10% being singletons. The sample comprised central memory CD4+ T cells from blood. These receptors all come from a woman in her 30s with type 1 diabetes.

The chain links TRBV9 to TRBJ2-7; TRBD2 is a possible D gene (5 bases). Trimming removed 0 bases at V and 0 bases at J, with 7 bases between. This CDR3 is built from 14 residues. CDR1 and CDR2 from the germline V gene are SGDLS and YYNGEE. The CDR3 DNA reads TGTGCCAGCAGCGTAGACGGGAACTCCTACGAGCAGTACTTC. Its translation: CASSVDGNSYEQYF.

This clone was picked up a small number of times. The V call is TRBV6-6, the J call TRBJ1-3; the D is unclear. The germline CDR1 and CDR2 sequences are MNHNY and SVGAGI (reference sequence). This CDR3 is 12 amino acids long. V was clipped by 6 bases and J by 4 bases, with 7 bases between them. DNA of the CDR3: TGTGCCAGCAGGACAACGGGAAACACCATATATTTT. Protein sequence: CASRTTGNTIYF.

This clone was seen a few times. The chain links TRBV5-1 to TRBJ1-2; 7 bases align to TRBD1. The J segment lost 4 bases and the V segment lost 0 bases, leaving 3 bases of the junction unmatched. Per germline, CDR1 SGHRS and CDR2 YFSETQ. CDR3 length: 14 residues. The CDR3 DNA follows: TGCGCCAGCAGCTTGGTTGAGGGGGCCTATGGCTACACCTTC. Translated, it gives CASSLVEGAYGYTF. The whole variable domain, filled in from reference TRBV5-1 and TRBJ1-2, reads KAGVTQTPRYLIKTRGQQVTLSCSPISGHRSVSWYQQTPGQGLQFLFEYFSETQRNKGNFPGRFSGRQFSNSRSEMNVSTLELGDSALYLCASSLVEGAYGYTFGSGTRLTVV.

This chain joins TRBV5-1 and TRBJ1-2, with 9 bases fitting TRBD1. The CDR3 has 13 amino acids. After removal of 6 bases from V and 8 bases from J, the junction contained 8 bases not matched to a gene. Germline assignment: CDR1 SGHRS and CDR2 YFSETQ. CDR3 nucleotides: TGCGCCAGCACTCTTGGGACAGGGAACGGCTACACCTTC. Translated, it gives CASTLGTGNGYTF.

This clone showed up just a few times. The chain links TRBV5-1 to TRBJ2-2, with TRBD1 as a possible D gene (6 bases). With 4 bases removed from V and 3 bases from J, the gap between germline ends came to 16 bases. CDR1 SGHRS and CDR2 YFSETQ come from the germline V gene. This CDR3 spans 16 amino acids. The CDR3 here is CASSPGTNGDTGELFF. CDR3 DNA: TGCGCCAGCAGCCCGGGGACAAATGGGGACACCGGGGAGCTGTTTTTT. Together with reference TRBV5-1 and TRBJ2-2, the CDR3 gives the full variable domain: KAGVTQTPRYLIKTRGQQVTLSCSPISGHRSVSWYQQTPGQGLQFLFEYFSETQRNKGNFPGRFSGRQFSNSRSEMNVSTLELGDSALYLCASSPGTNGDTGELFFGEGSRLTVL.

The rearrangement uses TRBV4-1 and TRBJ2-1; TRBD2 matches at 7 bases. After removal of 0 bases from V and 7 bases from J, the junction contained 12 bases not matched to a gene. Per germline, CDR1 MGHRA and CDR2 YSYEKL. The CDR3 sequence is 17 residues long. CDR3 residues: CASSQDRPREFRNEQFF. The DNA of the CDR3 is TGCGCCAGCAGCCAAGATCGCCCGCGGGAGTTTCGGAATGAGCAGTTCTTC.

This clone appeared a few times. The chain uses TRBV30 and TRBJ2-1; 13 positions match TRBD2. CDR3 length: 12 residues. V shed 7 bases, J shed 9 bases, and the junction held 3 bases outside the gene matches. Germline V gene data show CDR1 as GTSNPN and CDR2 as SVGIG (reference sequence). CDR3 loop: CAFRLAGGEQFF. CDR3 DNA sequence: TGTGCCTTTCGACTAGCGGGAGGTGAGCAGTTCTTC.

V usage is TRBV7-2 and J usage is TRBJ1-1; D might be TRBD1 (6 bases). Trimming shortened V by 7 bases and J by 2 bases, and 14 bases separated the two germline ends. The CDR3 is made up of 14 amino acids. Germline CDR1 is SGHTA and CDR2 is FQGNSA. CDR3 DNA sequence: TGTGCCAGCACCCGGGGGGGCAGTAACACTGAAGCTTTCTTT. Translating it yields CASTRGGSNTEAFF.

DNA of the CDR3: TGTGCCAGCAGACGGACAGAATATGGCTACACCTTC. Translated, it gives CASRRTEYGYTF. V usage is TRBV28 and J usage is TRBJ1-2, with D possibly being TRBD1 (6 bases). This CDR3 spans 12 amino acids. The germline V and J ends were trimmed by 6 bases and 5 bases, with 10 bases remaining between them. Germline-derived CDR1 and CDR2 are MDHEN and SYDVKM.

This clone was found a few times. V gene TRBV5-1 combines with J gene TRBJ1-2, with TRBD1 identical over 7 bases. Germline V lookup: CDR1 SGHRS, CDR2 YFSETQ. The junction had 9 bases not matched to a gene; V was cut back by 4 bases and J by 6 bases. CDR3 length: 14 residues. CDR3 protein: CASSRQQGSDGYTF. CDR3 in DNA: TGCGCCAGCAGCAGGCAACAGGGGTCCGATGGCTACACCTTC.

This clone has at least ten counts. The rearrangement uses TRBV7-2 and TRBJ2-1; 9 bases match TRBD1. The germline CDR1 and CDR2 sequences are SGHTA and FQGNSA. V lost 0 bases, J lost 10 bases, and 4 bases stayed unmatched. The CDR3 sequence is 14 residues long. As DNA, the CDR3 is TGTGCCAGCAGCTTAGCGGCTGGGACAGGGGAGCAGTTCTTC. It translates to CASSLAAGTGEQFF.